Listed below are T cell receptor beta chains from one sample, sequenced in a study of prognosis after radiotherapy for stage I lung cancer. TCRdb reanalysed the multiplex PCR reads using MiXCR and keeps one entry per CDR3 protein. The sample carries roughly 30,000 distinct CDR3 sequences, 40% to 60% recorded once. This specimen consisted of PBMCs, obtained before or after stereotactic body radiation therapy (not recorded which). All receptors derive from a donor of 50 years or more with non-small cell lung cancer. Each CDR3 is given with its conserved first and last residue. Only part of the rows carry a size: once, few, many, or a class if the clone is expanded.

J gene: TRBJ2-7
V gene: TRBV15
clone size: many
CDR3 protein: CASGTGYPRDEQYF

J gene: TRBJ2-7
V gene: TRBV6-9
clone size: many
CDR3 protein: CASSLGFWGLAGPPRYEQYF

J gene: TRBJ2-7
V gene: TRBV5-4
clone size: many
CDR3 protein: CASSPGGITYEQYF

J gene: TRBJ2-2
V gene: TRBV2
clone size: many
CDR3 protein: CASKSLPGDTGELFF

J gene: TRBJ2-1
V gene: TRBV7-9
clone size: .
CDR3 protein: CASRRLAGGNEQFF

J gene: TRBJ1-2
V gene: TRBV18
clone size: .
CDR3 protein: CASSTSNFAGQGPHRGYGYTF

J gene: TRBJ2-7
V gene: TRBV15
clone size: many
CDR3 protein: CATSRESQSTHSYEQYF

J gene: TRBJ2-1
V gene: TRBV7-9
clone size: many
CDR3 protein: CASSSGLAGAGGYNEQFF

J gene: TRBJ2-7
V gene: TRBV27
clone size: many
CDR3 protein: CASSLSRDSRGEQYF

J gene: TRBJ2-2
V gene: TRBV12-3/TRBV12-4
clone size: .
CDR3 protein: CASSLGRFGVELFF

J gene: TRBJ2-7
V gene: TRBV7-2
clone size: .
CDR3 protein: CASSLQATGREKYF

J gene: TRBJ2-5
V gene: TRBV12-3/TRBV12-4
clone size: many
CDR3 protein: CASSFLKSGGGGTQYF

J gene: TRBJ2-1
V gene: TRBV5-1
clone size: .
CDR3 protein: CASSFRWQVNEHFF

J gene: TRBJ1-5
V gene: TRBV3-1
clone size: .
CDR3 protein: CASSRTVPGHPQHF

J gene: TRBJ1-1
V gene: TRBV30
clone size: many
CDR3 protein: CAWSVFPFSTEAFF